These 10 T cell receptor beta chains were all obtained from the same sample, sequenced in a study of metastatic and nonmetastatic thyroid tumors (dated by TCRdb to about 2020). The library was made by PCR. Instrument on record: Illumina HiSeq 4000. TCRdb reprocessing: public reads trimmed at Q25 with fastp, clones called with MiXCR, in-frame beta chains kept. The sample data list about 92,000 clones, and about 16% of these were observed just once. In total, the top ten clones hold 3% to 4.5% of the sample. Before undergoing thyroid surgery, none of the patients had been given any kind of treatment. The sequencing sample was made of blood. The receptors were gathered from a female donor with papillary thyroid cancer or a benign thyroid nodule (not recorded which). Some clones in this sample may be carry-over from other donors' samples.

As to this clone: Other nucleotide sequences from this sample produce the same CDR3. The chain employs TRBV11-1 and TRBJ2-1, with TRBD2 matching over 9 bases. In germline, CDR1 is SGHAT, CDR2 FQDESV (reference sequence). CDR3 size: 17 residues. J gave up 12 bases and V 2 bases, and 17 bases lay outside the gene matches. Written as DNA, the CDR3 is TGTGCCAGCAGCTTACGCGCGGGGGGGCAACGTGGGATGAGGCAGTTCTTC. This translates into CASSLRAGGQRGMRQFF.

As to this clone: A much more abundant neighbour one base away suggests this may be a read error. Other DNA sequences in this sample translate to the same CDR3. This chain links TRBV25-1 with TRBJ2-7; D is uncertain. The CDR3 is made up of 11 amino acids. From germline, CDR1 is MGHDK and CDR2 SYGVNS. The CDR3 nucleotides are TGTGCCAGCAGTGACTCCTATGAGCAGTACTTC. Protein sequence: CASSDSYEQYF.

Comments on this clone: A read error may be the cause here, since a much bigger clone is one base away. Distinct nucleotide sequences in the sample also encode this CDR3. The CDR3 DNA sequence: TGTGCCAGCAGCTTATCCCCACCTGGACTAGCGGGCGTAAGTGAGCAGTTCTTC. This translates into CASSLSPPGLAGVSEQFF. This chain connects TRBV11-2 to TRBJ2-1, with TRBD2 identical over 11 bases. This CDR3 region has 18 residues. Germline V gene data show CDR1 as SGHAT and CDR2 as FQNNGV. After removal of 2 bases from V and 9 bases from J, the junction contained 15 bases not matched to a gene.

This clone was recorded at least ten times. The V gene is TRBV7-9, the J gene TRBJ2-7, with 7 bases matching TRBD1. CDR1 is SEHNR, CDR2 FQNEAQ, per germline (reference sequence). The CDR3 has 13 residues. Losses at the gene ends were 5 bases for V and 3 bases for J; bases not matched to a gene: 4. CDR3 protein: CASSQRQGYEQYF. As DNA, the CDR3 is TGTGCCAGCAGCCAGAGACAGGGCTACGAGCAGTACTTC. Full variable domain (outside the CDR3, taken from reference TRBV7-9 and TRBJ2-7): DTGVSQNPRHKITKRGQNVTFRCDPISEHNRLYWYRQTLGQGPEFLTYFQNEAQLEKSRLLSDRFSAERPKGSFSTLEIQRTEQGDSAMYLCASSQRQGYEQYFGPGTRLTVT.

The table lists this clone with many counts. The V call is TRBV19, the J call TRBJ2-5; TRBD1 matches 7 bases. V lost 3 bases, J lost 3 bases, and 1 base stayed unmatched. Germline assignment: CDR1 LNHDA and CDR2 SQIVND (reference sequence). CDR3 length: 13 amino acids. CDR3 protein: CASSMQGEETQYF. In DNA, the CDR3 is TGTGCCAGTAGTATGCAGGGGGAAGAGACCCAGTACTTC. Supplemented by reference TRBV19 and TRBJ2-5, the full variable domain reads DGGITQSPKYLFRKEGQNVTLSCEQNLNHDAMYWYRQDPGQGLRLIYYSQIVNDFQKGDIAEGYSVSREKKESFPLTVTSAQKNPTAFYLCASSMQGEETQYFGPGTRLLVL.

This clone was found many times. The rearrangement links TRBV28 to TRBJ1-5, with D unclear. Trimming took 7 bases from V and 0 from J, leaving 10 bases between them. This CDR3 region has 14 residues. Germline CDR1 reads MDHEN; CDR2 reads SYDVKM. CDR3 amino acids: CASTERYSNQPQHF. The CDR3 nucleotides are TGTGCCAGCACCGAGCGGTATAGCAATCAGCCCCAGCATTTT. The full variable domain, with the rest looked up from reference TRBV28 and TRBJ1-5, is DVKVTQSSRYLVKRTGEKVFLECVQDMDHENMFWYRQDPGLGLRLIYFSYDVKMKEKGDIPEGYSVSREKKERFSLILESASTNQTSMYLCASTERYSNQPQHFGDGTRLSIL.

This clone was seen at least ten times. The genes are TRBV30 and TRBJ1-4; no reliable D call. The V end lost 4 bases, the J end lost 5 bases, and 5 bases lay between the germline ends. The V gene's germline CDR1 is GTSNPN and CDR2 SVGIG (reference sequence). The CDR3 runs to 11 residues. CDR3 loop: CAWNMNEKLFF. The CDR3 DNA reads TGTGCCTGGAATATGAATGAAAAACTGTTTTTT.

This clone showed up just a few times. Mismatch with germline at one junction end may stem from a read error. The J gene is TRBJ1-5, the V gene TRBV6-1; unclear D gene. This CDR3 is built from 15 residues. Germline V CDR1 and CDR2: MNHNS, SASEGT. DNA for the CDR3: TGTGCCAGCAGCCTCACAGTGGGCGCGGCTCAGCCCCATCATTTT. As protein: CASSLTVGAAQPHHF.

There are many counts of this clone. This chain connects TRBV20-1 to TRBJ1-1, with a tentative D call TRBD1 (5 bases). This CDR3 has 16 amino acids. The V end lost 3 bases, the J end lost 3 bases, and 20 bases lay between the germline ends. Germline V gene data show CDR1 as DFQATT and CDR2 as SNEGSKA (reference sequence). CDR3 DNA sequence: TGCAGTGCTAGTGAAGGAGTTAGGGGAGGGTACACTGAAGCTTTCTTT. This gives the protein CSASEGVRGGYTEAFF.

This clone has a count of ten or more. This CDR3 is CASEETGDLPYEQYF. As DNA, the CDR3 is TGTGCCAGCGAAGAAACAGGGGACTTACCGTACGAGCAGTACTTC. V and J are TRBV14 and TRBJ2-7, with a weak D call TRBD1 (7 bases). Looked up from germline, CDR1 is SGHDN and CDR2 is FVKESK. The CDR3 spans 15 residues. The V end was cut by 8 bases, the J end by 4 bases, with 21 bases between.